The 13 T cell receptor beta chains given below trace back to one sample, sequenced in a study of CD8 T cells in ankylosing spondylitis (dated by TCRdb to about 2017). To prepare the library, 5' RACE was applied. Instrument on record: Illumina HiSeq 2500. The public reads were quality trimmed at Q25 with fastp and then assembled into clones with MiXCR by TCRdb, keeping productive beta chains. Records with the same CDR3 protein are collapsed into one entry carrying the most frequent genes and DNA. This sample gives about 52,000 distinct CDR3 sequences in total; about 7.8% of them show up just once. Together, the top ten hold 7.5% to 10% of the sample. Sequences were obtained from blood, either unsorted or a sorted T cell fraction (not recorded which). These receptors came from a female donor with ankylosing spondylitis or in good health (not recorded which).

This clonotype occurred many times. This chain links TRBV6-1 with TRBJ1-6, with D tentatively TRBD1 (5 bases). CDR3 length: 15 residues. CDR1 and CDR2 from the germline V gene are MNHNS and SASEGT. Trimming took 6 bases from V and 7 from J, leaving 16 bases between them. The CDR3 reads CASSNQGSQNSPLHF. For the CDR3, the DNA is TGTGCCAGCAGCAACCAGGGATCGCAGAATTCACCCCTCCACTTT.

This clonotype was counted many times. The V call is TRBV7-3, the J call TRBJ1-1, with unresolved D. CDR3 length equals 11 residues. V was clipped by 3 bases and J by 8 bases, with 7 bases between them. Germline CDR1 SGHTA, CDR2 FQGTGA. The CDR3 coding sequence is TGTGCCAGCAGCTTCCGCACGGAAGCTTTCTTT. It codes for CASSFRTEAFF.

There are many counts of this clonotype. The V call is TRBV12-3 or TRBV12-4, the J call TRBJ2-1; D is ambiguous. This CDR3 spans 13 amino acids. V was cut by 3 bases and J by 11 bases, with 14 bases left in between. The CDR3 DNA reads TGTGCCAGCAGTTTCCGACGGGTACGCCAGCAGTTCTTC. Translation: CASSFRRVRQQFF.

This clonotype was detected ten times or more. CDR3 nucleotide sequence: TGTGCCAGCAGCTTAACGGGGTTAGGTCCGGACACTGAAGCTTTCTTT. This translates into CASSLTGLGPDTEAFF. The chain couples TRBV7-9 to TRBJ1-1; no clear D. CDR3 size: 16 residues. With 2 bases removed from V and 3 bases from J, the gap between germline ends came to 16 bases. The germline V gene encodes CDR1 SEHNR and CDR2 FQNEAQ (reference sequence). The full variable domain, in which reference TRBV7-9 and TRBJ1-1 provide the parts outside the CDR3, is DTGVSQNPRHKITKRGQNVTFRCDPISEHNRLYWYRQTLGQGPEFLTYFQNEAQLEKSRLLSDRFSAERPKGSFSTLEIQRTEQGDSAMYLCASSLTGLGPDTEAFFGQGTRLTVV.

This clonotype was counted many times. The gene calls are TRBV28 and TRBJ1-3; 10 positions agree with TRBD1. With V trimmed by 4 bases and J by 3 bases, 6 bases remained unmatched. Germline CDR1 is MDHEN and CDR2 is SYDVKM. The CDR3 spans 16 residues. CDR3: CASSSQGTGVGNTIYF. For the CDR3, the DNA is TGTGCCAGCAGTTCGCAGGGGACAGGGGTTGGAAACACCATATATTTT.

This clonotype showed up many times. CDR3 residues: CASSSTSQGLTFF. In DNA form, the CDR3 reads TGTGCCAGCAGTTCAACGAGCCAGGGTCTGACTTTCTTT. The rearrangement uses TRBV7-3 and TRBJ1-1; tentatively, D is TRBD1 (5 bases). CDR3 size: 13 residues. V was clipped by 6 bases and J by 12 bases, with 20 bases between them. In germline, CDR1 is SGHTA, CDR2 FQGTGA.

Concerning this clonotype itself: Lacking the conserved final phenylalanine or tryptophan, this CDR3 likely reflects a read error. The chain is built from TRBV3-1 and TRBJ2-7, with 7 bases identical to TRBD2. Germline CDR1 reads LGHDT; CDR2 reads YNNKEL (reference sequence). This CDR3 region has 15 residues. Losses at the gene ends were 5 bases for V and 7 bases for J; bases not matched to a gene: 14. DNA of the CDR3: TGTGCCAGCAGCAAGCTAGCGGAGGGGCGAACAGAGCAGTACTGC. The encoded protein is CASSKLAEGRTEQYC.

The table lists this clonotype with many counts. The chain joins TRBV11-2 to TRBJ2-3; weak D call: TRBD2 (7 bases). The CDR3 runs to 16 residues. Trimming stripped 5 bases from V and 3 bases from J, with 18 bases between. Per the germline V gene, CDR1 is SGHAT and CDR2 is FQNNGV. The CDR3 coding sequence is TGTGCCAGCAGCCTCCTCCCGGGGGGCCAAACAGATACGCAGTATTTT. Its translation: CASSLLPGGQTDTQYF.

This clonotype was recorded many times. The gene calls are TRBV5-1 and TRBJ2-2; TRBD1 matches 8 bases. Germline V lookup: CDR1 SGHRS, CDR2 YFSETQ. This CDR3 spans 16 amino acids. J gave up 0 bases and V 4 bases, and 5 bases lay outside the gene matches. The CDR3 sequence: CASSRPDRANTGELFF. The CDR3 coding sequence is TGCGCCAGCAGCCGTCCGGACAGGGCGAACACCGGGGAGCTGTTTTTT.

This clonotype was observed at least ten times. The J gene is TRBJ1-2, the V gene TRBV6-1, with 7 bases lining up with TRBD1. After removal of 6 bases from V and 7 bases from J, the junction contained 14 bases not matched to a gene. The germline CDR1 and CDR2 sequences are MNHNS and SASEGT. This CDR3 has 15 amino acids. The chain's CDR3 is CASSTEGAPGFGYTF. In DNA, the CDR3 is TGTGCCAGCAGCACCGAGGGGGCGCCAGGATTTGGCTACACCTTC.

This clonotype was picked up many times. The CDR3 sequence: CASSLRQGSHSGNTIYF. The CDR3 coding sequence is TGTGCCAGCAGCTTACGCCAGGGGTCACACTCTGGAAACACCATATATTTT. The chain couples TRBV7-2 to TRBJ1-3; D might be TRBD1 (6 bases). This CDR3 contains 17 residues. The germline V and J ends were trimmed by 2 bases and 0 bases, with 14 bases remaining between them. In germline, CDR1 is SGHTA, CDR2 FQGNSA.

This clonotype was observed at least ten times. CDR3: CASSNGQASYGYTF. CDR3 coding DNA: TGCGCCAGCAGCAATGGACAGGCCTCCTATGGCTACACCTTC. The chain has TRBV10-1 and TRBJ1-2, with 7 bases identical to TRBD1. V shed 6 bases and J 4 bases; nucleotides not matched to a gene: 8. CDR3 length equals 14 residues. Germline lookup yields CDR1 WNHNN and CDR2 SYGVQD (reference sequence).

This clonotype was detected many times. The chain combines TRBV10-3 with TRBJ2-5, with D perhaps being TRBD1 or TRBD2 (6 bases each). The CDR3 extends over 14 amino acids. From germline, CDR1 is ENHRY and CDR2 SYGVKD. Deletions cut 6 bases from V and 1 base from J, with 12 bases between. Here the CDR3 reads CAISGGYPQETQYF. CDR3 bases: TGTGCCATCAGCGGGGGCTACCCCCAAGAGACCCAGTACTTC.